This entry is about one T cell receptor beta chain. Antigen: not known. Libraries were prepared by immunoSEQ multiplex PCR; TCRdb keeps only in-frame clonotypes and omits some of them. The table lists 300,000 to 500,000 clones, 80% to 90% of them singletons, with about 3.6% in the top ten. The data belong to a study of Ad26.COV2.S vaccination and SARS-CoV-2 variants. General study results and limits: Spike-specific TCR breadth in vaccine recipients exceeded that seen in placebo recipients. Substantial breadth was reportedly displayed by spike-specific CD8+ and CD4+ T cell responses after vaccination. Similar non-spike TCR breadth was seen in vaccine and placebo recipients.

Regarding treatment: some 20 received Ad26.COV2.S at low or high dose, single or two shots; roughly five received placebo; per-sample allocation not given. On day 63 after the first injection, vaccine and placebo recipients gave samples. Cohort 1b enrolled adults aged 18-55 years in Boston. The receptor comes from a person aged 18-65 years who received the Ad26.COV2.S COVID-19 vaccine or a placebo. The starting material was peripheral blood, obtained in a trial of Ad26.COV2.S vaccine versus placebo.

CDR3 nucleotide sequence: TGTGCCAGCAAAAGGAGGGGGGCGAATTCACCCCTCCACTTT. Amino acid sequence: CASKRRGANSPLHF. The chain links TRBV6-5 to TRBJ1-6, with D possibly TRBD1 on 6 matching bases. This CDR3 region has 14 residues. Trimming cost V 7 bases and J 7 bases, with 14 bases left between them. Germline V gene sequence: CDR1 MNHEY, CDR2 SVGAGI.